The present entry profiles one T cell receptor beta chain with its context. The sample is drawn from a study of blood T cell repertoires in COVID-19. Study-wide context: T cells, B-cell-depleted T cells, or PBMCs supplied cDNA or gDNA.

In the study's own analysis: It was from reference gene primer amplification that nucleated cell counts were estimated. Sequencing used immunoSEQ multiplex PCR; TCRdb keeps in-frame clones, though not all of them. Clonal size and the V and J genes are those of that table, whereas D and trimming came from the DNA. The sample yields fewer than 80,000 clones, roughly 70% seen once. This CDR3 region has 14 residues. CDR1 and CDR2 (germline): SGHRS, YFSETQ. Trimming removed 4 bases at V and 5 bases at J, with 13 bases between. The sequence derives from a man aged 60-69 years with acute or convalescent COVID-19. Source material: peripheral blood. V gene TRBV5-1 combines with J gene TRBJ2-4; D unclear. The CDR3 sequence: CASSTRGVENIQYF. DNA for the CDR3: TGCGCCAGCAGCACACGAGGCGTCGAAAACATTCAGTACTTC. Complete variable domain (other parts from reference TRBV5-1 and TRBJ2-4): KAGVTQTPRYLIKTRGQQVTLSCSPISGHRSVSWYQQTPGQGLQFLFEYFSETQRNKGNFPGRFSGRQFSNSRSEMNVSTLELGDSALYLCASSTRGVENIQYFGAGTRLSVL.